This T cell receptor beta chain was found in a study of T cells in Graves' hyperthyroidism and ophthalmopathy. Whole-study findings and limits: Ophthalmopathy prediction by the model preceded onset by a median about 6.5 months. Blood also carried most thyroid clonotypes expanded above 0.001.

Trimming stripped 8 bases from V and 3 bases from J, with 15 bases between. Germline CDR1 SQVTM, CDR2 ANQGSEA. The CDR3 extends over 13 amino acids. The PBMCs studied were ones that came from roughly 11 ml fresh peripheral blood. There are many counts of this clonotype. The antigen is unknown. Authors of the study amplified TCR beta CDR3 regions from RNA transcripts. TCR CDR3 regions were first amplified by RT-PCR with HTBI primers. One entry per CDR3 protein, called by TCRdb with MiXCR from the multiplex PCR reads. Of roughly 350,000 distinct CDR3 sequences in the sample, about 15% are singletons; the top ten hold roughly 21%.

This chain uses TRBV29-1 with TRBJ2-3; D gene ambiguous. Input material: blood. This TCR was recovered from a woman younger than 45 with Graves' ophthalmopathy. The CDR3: CSTGWATTDTQYF. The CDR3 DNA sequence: TGCAGCACTGGGTGGGCGACTACAGATACGCAGTATTTT.